This T cell receptor (beta chain) derives from a study of blood T cell repertoires in COVID-19. Sequencing was performed with immunoSEQ multiplex PCR; in TCRdb, only in-frame clones are kept and a portion is missing. The table records 95,000 to 110,000 clones, 80% to 90% of them present only once. The V segment lost 3 bases and the J segment 4 bases; nucleotides outside the gene matches: 4. CDR1 and CDR2 from the germline V gene are GTSNPN and SVGIG (reference sequence). This CDR3 is 14 amino acids long. V is TRBV30 and J is TRBJ2-2; 8 bases align to TRBD1. This TCR came from a woman aged 60-70 years with acute or convalescent COVID-19. Sequenced input: peripheral blood. The CDR3 here is CAWRRTGSTGELFF. The CDR3 bases are TGTGCCTGGAGAAGGACAGGGTCCACCGGGGAGCTGTTTTTT.